This TCR beta chain was recovered during a study of Graves' ophthalmopathy and Graves' hyperthyroidism. Transcripts of RNA were the source for amplifying TCR beta CDR3 regions. HTBI primers were used in a first-round RT-PCR, which preceded a second-round multiplex PCR. TCRdb analysed the multiplex PCR reads with MiXCR anew, one entry per CDR3 protein. The sample contains about 420,000 distinct CDR3 sequences, over 20% of which appear only once. This TCR was recovered from a woman under 30 with stable Graves' hyperthyroidism. The sequenced material came from peripheral blood.

This CDR3 reads CASRVARKVETQYF. The CDR3 nucleotides read TGTGCCAGCAGGGTTGCTAGGAAGGTGGAGACCCAGTACTTC. The chain combines TRBV7-2 with TRBJ2-5; D not certain. CDR3 length: 14 amino acids. Germline V lookup: CDR1 SGHTA, CDR2 FQGNSA. V shed 6 bases and J shed 5 bases, with 16 bases lying between them.